This TCR beta chain emerged from a study of T cell responses to AZD1222 COVID-19 vaccine. Some clones are missing from TCRdb's copy, which holds only in-frame ones; the method was immunoSEQ multiplex PCR. The profile shows around 45,000 clones, 80% to 95% of them singletons. V was clipped by 5 bases and J by 5 bases; unmatched bases: 14. Germline V gene lookup returns CDR1 PRHDT and CDR2 FYEKMQ (reference sequence). The CDR3 has 16 residues. The sequencing used peripheral blood, collected 28 days after the second AZD1222 dose. The rearrangement links TRBV13 to TRBJ1-1, with TRBD1 matching over 7 bases. The TCR comes from an adult who received the AZD1222 COVID-19 vaccine. CDR3 region: CASSLYRGRGVTEAFF. For the CDR3, the DNA is TGTGCCAGCAGCCTCTACAGGGGTAGAGGGGTAACTGAAGCTTTCTTT.